A single count supports the clone carrying this TCR beta chain. Its target is unknown. This entry comes from a study of vaccination effects on CD4 cells after COVID-19. Study findings and constraints: By a late point after vaccination, infection- and vaccine-induced clones had shrunk markedly through clonal contraction.

Assay: immunoSEQ multiplex PCR; the TCRdb copy retains only in-frame clones and omits some. The data contain 25,000 to 30,000 clones, about four fifths of them seen just once; the ten biggest clones take up around 32%. Expansion with viral peptide pools was applied to antigen-specific CD4+ T cells by the ViraFEST assay prior to sequencing. Scientists isolated CD4+ T cells after an approximately 11-day culture period ended. Vaccinees lacked prior SARS-CoV-2 infection and tested negative for nucleocapsid antibodies. Researchers reported culturing 1.5 million to 2 million PBMC in each well, adding approximately 10 IU/ml IL-2 and about 9.6 ug/ml peptides. CDR1 is SGHTA and CDR2 is FQGNSA in the germline V gene. This CDR3 is built from 14 residues. V was clipped by 6 bases and J by 4 bases, with 13 bases between them.

The rearrangement joins TRBV7-2 to TRBJ2-4; D not certain. The sequenced sample was CD4+ T cells from PBMCs cultured with SARS-CoV-2 spike peptides, obtained before COVID-19 vaccination. This receptor was identified in a human donor who received a COVID-19 vaccine. The CDR3 DNA follows: TGTGCCAGCAGTCATAATGGAAAGAAAAACATTCAGTACTTC. Its protein product is CASSHNGKKNIQYF.